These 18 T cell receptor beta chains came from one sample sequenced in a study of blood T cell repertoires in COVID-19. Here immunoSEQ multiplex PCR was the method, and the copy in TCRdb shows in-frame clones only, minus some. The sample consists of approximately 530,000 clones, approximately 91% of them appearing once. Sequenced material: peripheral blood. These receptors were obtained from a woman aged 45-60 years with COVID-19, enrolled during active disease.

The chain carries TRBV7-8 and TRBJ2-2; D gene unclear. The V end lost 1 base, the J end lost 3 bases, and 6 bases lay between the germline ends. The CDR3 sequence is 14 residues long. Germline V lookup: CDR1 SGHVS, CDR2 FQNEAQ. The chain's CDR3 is CASSLDRYTGELFF. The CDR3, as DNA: TGTGCCAGCAGCTTAGATCGGTACACCGGGGAGCTGTTTTTT.

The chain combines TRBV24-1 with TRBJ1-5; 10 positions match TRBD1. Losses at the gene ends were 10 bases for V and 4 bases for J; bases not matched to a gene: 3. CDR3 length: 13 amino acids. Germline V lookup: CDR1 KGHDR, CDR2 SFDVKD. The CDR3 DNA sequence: TGTGCCACTGCGGGACAGGGGAATCAGCCCCAGCATTTT. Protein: CATAGQGNQPQHF.

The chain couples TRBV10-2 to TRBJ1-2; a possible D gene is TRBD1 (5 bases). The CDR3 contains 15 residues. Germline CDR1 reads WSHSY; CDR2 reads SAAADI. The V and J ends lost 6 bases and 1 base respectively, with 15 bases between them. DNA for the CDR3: TGCGCCAGCAGCGGGACTGGTTATGATAACTATGGCTACACCTTC. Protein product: CASSGTGYDNYGYTF.

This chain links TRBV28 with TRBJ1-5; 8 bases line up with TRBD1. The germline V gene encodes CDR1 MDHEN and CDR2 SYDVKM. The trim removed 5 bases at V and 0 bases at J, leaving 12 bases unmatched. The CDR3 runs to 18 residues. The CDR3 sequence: CASSPRGPFLFSNQPQHF. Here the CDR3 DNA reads TGTGCCAGCAGTCCCAGGGGGCCCTTCTTATTTAGCAATCAGCCCCAGCATTTT.

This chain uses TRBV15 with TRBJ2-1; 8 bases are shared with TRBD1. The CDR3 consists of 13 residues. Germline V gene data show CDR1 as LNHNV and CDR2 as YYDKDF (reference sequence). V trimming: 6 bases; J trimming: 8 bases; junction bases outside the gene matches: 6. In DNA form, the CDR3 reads TGTGCCACCAGAGACAGGGGCAAGGATGAGCAGTTCTTC. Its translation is CATRDRGKDEQFF.

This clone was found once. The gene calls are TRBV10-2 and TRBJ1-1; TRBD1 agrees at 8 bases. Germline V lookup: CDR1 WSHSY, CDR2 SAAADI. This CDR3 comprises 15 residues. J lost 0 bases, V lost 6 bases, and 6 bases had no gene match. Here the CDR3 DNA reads TGCGCCAGCAGCGAACCGGGACAGGTGAACACTGAAGCTTTCTTT. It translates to CASSEPGQVNTEAFF.

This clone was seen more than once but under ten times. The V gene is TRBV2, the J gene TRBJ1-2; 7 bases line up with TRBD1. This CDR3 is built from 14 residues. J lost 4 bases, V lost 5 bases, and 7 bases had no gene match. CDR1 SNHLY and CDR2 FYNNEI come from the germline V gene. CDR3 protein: CASSSTGPAYGYTF. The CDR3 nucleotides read TGTGCCAGCAGTTCGACAGGGCCAGCCTATGGCTACACCTTC. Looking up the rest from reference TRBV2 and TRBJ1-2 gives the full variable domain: EPEVTQTPSHQVTQMGQEVILRCVPISNHLYFYWYRQILGQKVEFLVSFYNNEISEKSEIFDDQFSVERPDGSNFTLKIRSTKLEDSAMYFCASSSTGPAYGYTFGSGTRLTVV.

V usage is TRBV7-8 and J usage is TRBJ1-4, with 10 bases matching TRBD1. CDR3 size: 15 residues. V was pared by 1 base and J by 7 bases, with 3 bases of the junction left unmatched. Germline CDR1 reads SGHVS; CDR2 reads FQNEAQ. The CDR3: CASSLGTGGGEKLFF. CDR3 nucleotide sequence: TGTGCCAGCAGCTTAGGGACAGGGGGGGGTGAAAAACTGTTTTTT.

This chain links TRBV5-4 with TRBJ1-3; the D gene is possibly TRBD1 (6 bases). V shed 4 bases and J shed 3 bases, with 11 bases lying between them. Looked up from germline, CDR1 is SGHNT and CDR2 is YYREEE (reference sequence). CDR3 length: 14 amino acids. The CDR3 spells CASSIQGGGNTIYF. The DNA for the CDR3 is TGTGCCAGCAGCATACAGGGTGGTGGAAACACCATATATTTT.

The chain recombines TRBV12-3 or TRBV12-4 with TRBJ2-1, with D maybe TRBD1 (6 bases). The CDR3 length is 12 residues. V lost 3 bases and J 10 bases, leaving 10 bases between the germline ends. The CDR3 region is CASSFQGREQFF. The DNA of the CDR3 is TGTGCCAGCAGTTTTCAGGGGCGGGAGCAGTTCTTC.

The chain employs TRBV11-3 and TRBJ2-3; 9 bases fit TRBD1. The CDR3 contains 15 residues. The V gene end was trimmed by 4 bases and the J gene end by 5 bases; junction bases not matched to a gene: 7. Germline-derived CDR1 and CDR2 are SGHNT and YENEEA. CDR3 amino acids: CASSSNRGPLDTQYF. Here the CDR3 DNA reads TGTGCCAGCAGCTCAAACAGGGGGCCATTAGATACGCAGTATTTT.

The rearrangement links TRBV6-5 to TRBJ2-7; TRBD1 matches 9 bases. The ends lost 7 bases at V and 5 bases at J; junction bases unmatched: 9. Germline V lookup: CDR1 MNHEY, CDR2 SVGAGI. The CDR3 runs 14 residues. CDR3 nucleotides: TGTGCCAGCAATTGGCAACAGGGGGCAAACGAGCAGTACTTC. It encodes CASNWQQGANEQYF.

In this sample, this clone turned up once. The CDR3 spells CASSQDLSTDTQYF. CDR3 nucleotide sequence: TGTGCCAGCAGCCAAGATCTGTCCACAGATACGCAGTATTTT. The chain employs TRBV3-1 (or the pseudogene TRBV3-2) and TRBJ2-3; no definite D call. The CDR3 runs 14 residues. In germline, CDR1 is LGHDT, CDR2 YNNKEL (reference sequence). With 0 bases removed from V and 2 bases from J, the gap between germline ends came to 6 bases.

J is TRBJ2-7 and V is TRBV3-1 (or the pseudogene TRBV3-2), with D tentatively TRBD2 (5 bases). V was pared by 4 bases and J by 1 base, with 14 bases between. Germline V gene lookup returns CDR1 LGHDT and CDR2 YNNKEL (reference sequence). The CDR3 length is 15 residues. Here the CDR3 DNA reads TGTGCCAGCAGCCCTCCCGGGATTGCTTCCTACGAGCAGTACTTC. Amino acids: CASSPPGIASYEQYF.

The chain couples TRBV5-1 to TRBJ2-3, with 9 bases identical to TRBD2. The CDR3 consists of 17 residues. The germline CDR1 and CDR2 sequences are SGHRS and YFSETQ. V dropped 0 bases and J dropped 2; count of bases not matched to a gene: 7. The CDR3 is CASSLGGSGGLTDTQYF. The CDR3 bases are TGCGCCAGCAGCTTGGGCGGTAGCGGGGGTCTCACAGATACGCAGTATTTT.

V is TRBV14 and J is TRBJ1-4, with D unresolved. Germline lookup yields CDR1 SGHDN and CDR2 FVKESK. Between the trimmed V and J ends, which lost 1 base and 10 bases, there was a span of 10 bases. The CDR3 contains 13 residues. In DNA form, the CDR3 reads TGTGCCAGCAGCCAAGCTAGGGAGGGAAAACTGTTTTTT. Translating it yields CASSQAREGKLFF. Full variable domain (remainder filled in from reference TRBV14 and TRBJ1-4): EAGVTQFPSHSVIEKGQTVTLRCDPISGHDNLYWYRRVMGKEIKFLLHFVKESKQDESGMPNNRFLAERTGGTYSTLKVQPAELEDSGVYFCASSQAREGKLFFGSGTQLSVL.

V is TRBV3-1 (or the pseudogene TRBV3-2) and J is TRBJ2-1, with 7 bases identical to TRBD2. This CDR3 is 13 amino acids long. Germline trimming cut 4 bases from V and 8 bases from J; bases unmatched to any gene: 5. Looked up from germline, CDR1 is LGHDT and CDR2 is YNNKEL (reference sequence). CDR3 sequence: CASSRGGGDEQFF. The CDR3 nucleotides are TGTGCCAGCAGCCGGGGGGGAGGGGATGAGCAGTTCTTC.

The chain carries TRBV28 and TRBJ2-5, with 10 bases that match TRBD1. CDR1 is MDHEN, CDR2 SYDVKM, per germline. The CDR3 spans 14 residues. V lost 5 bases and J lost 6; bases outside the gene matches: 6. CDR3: CASSTPDRGKTQYF. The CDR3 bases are TGTGCCAGCAGTACGCCGGACAGGGGGAAGACCCAGTACTTC.